This entry concerns a single T cell receptor beta chain. No cognate antigen has been identified for it. Nothing much larger sits one base from this clone, and base qualities are not available. This sample was taken from a study of blood T cell repertoires in COVID-19 (TCRdb year 2020). Study-wide context: Samples from collaborators originated in the United States, Italy and Spain and spanned both the acute and convalescent phases of COVID-19. The dataset comprised deeply sampled blood TCRbeta repertoires from subjects exposed to, actively infected with, or recovered from COVID-19. The samples were drawn from the first 160 participants of the ongoing ImmuneRACE study and from 950 to 1,500 subjects provided by 6 global collaborators. The repertoires were released in a freely available public database meant as a resource for research on the immune response to SARS-CoV-2. A de-identified subject ID, COVID-19 status, age in years and sex were almost always included in the sample metadata. The material from the prospective study consisted of cDNA or gDNA derived from T cells, B-cell-depleted T cells, or PBMCs. Where available, HLA class I and class II types were taken from metadata supplied by the sample provider and were not determined by assay-based typing.

Each collaborating institution followed its own protocols to collect whole blood in K2EDTA tubes. For TCRbeta analysis, collaborators shipped samples in one of three forms: frozen whole blood, isolated PBMCs, or DNA extracted from either of those sample types. Here is what the overall study found, with its caveats: How much clinical and demographic metadata was included differed by source and by participant, and the metadata was provided uncurated.

The immunoSEQ Assay, a bias-controlled multiplex PCR, was used to amplify TCRbeta CDR3 regions from genomic DNA. The source study handled its data this way. Within the assay, amplification of reference gene primers was used to estimate how many nucleated cells each sample contained. Sequence reads were collapsed and filtered to measure the absolute abundance of every unique TCRbeta CDR3 rearrangement. For each sample, productive Simpson clonality was calculated as the square root of Simpson's diversity index over productive rearrangements. The table comes from immuneACCESS by way of TCRdb, which keeps in-frame sequences with V and J called. Part of the clones is missing from these tables; in studies checked, under half for an unresolved V gene and the rest for unknown reasons. The V and J calls and clone size were taken over from that table, and D and trimming were inferred from the DNA. The sample table holds about 120,000 clones, of which around 82% were seen once. The ten largest clones take up 9% to 13% of the sample.

Counted from cysteine to phenylalanine, this CDR3 has 14 amino acids. Only the CDR3 portion is preserved as DNA: 42 bases, with reading frame beginning at the first base. V is cut by 6 bases and J by 5 bases, and the space between the germline ends is 16 bases. The germline V gene (reference sequence) sets CDR1 to MNHEY and CDR2 to SMNVEV. This receptor was obtained from a human donor in a cohort sampled during active COVID-19. The sequence is built from TRBV27 and TRBJ2-5; TRBD1 is perhaps the D gene, given 8 matching bases. Sequencing used peripheral blood. The nucleotide sequence is given as TGTGCCAGCAGCCCTTACAGGGGGGGGGAGACCCAGTACTTC. This is translated as CASSPYRGGETQYF.